This T cell receptor (beta chain) was obtained from a study of cytomegalovirus exposure and HLA in healthy donors. Per the germline V gene, CDR1 is DFQATT and CDR2 is SNEGSKA (reference sequence). The CDR3 contains 11 residues. Comments on this clone: Its specificity is not known. Relative to the germline gene, one junction end is altered; a read error may explain this.

13 Jbeta primers and 60 Vbeta primers were used for the PCR. The repertoire was sequenced with immunoSEQ multiplex PCR; TCRdb's copy has only in-frame clones and lacks some. The table has about 43,000 clones, about half seen once. Study-level points and caveats: The majority of TCR sequences were rare, yet some public TCRs appeared in many donors. HLA alleles showed associations with 16,951 TCR beta sequences in a later analysis, at a 0.05 false discovery rate.

Material: PBMCs. This rearrangement joins TRBV20-1 to TRBJ2-7; D may be TRBD2 (5 bases). This clonotype was sampled from a man in his sixties in good health and CMV-seronegative. The CDR3 nucleotides read TGCAGTGCTAGAGATAGTATAGGACTCAACTTC. Translation: CSARDSIGLNF.